The sample holds a few counts of the clone carrying this TCR beta chain. The antigen is unknown. Germline CDR1 reads SGHTS; CDR2 reads YDEGEE. The V gene end was trimmed by 3 bases and the J gene end by 10 bases; junction bases not matched to a gene: 12. CDR3 length: 15 amino acids. Both 60 Vbeta primers and 13 Jbeta primers went into the PCR. The protocol was immunoSEQ multiplex PCR, while the TCRdb copy is restricted to in-frame clones and leaves out a portion. The sample lists fewer than 200,000 clones; 76% were seen once. The sample comes from a study of cytomegalovirus exposure and HLA in healthy donors. Turning to the study itself: In a previous analysis, 117 million unique TCR beta sequences were found from 150 million to 200 million T cells. Around 89 million unique TCRs from HLA-typed donors made up an early data release. General study points: An analysis done earlier found most TCR beta V segments productive about 87% or about 30% of the time. A later look showed TCR association rates differing by HLA locus, highest for DRB1 and lowest for HLA-C.

The sequenced sample consisted of PBMCs. The chain joins TRBV5-8 to TRBJ1-5; 8 positions match TRBD1. This TCR was sampled from a female donor in good health and CMV-seronegative. CDR3 amino acids: CASSSGDGQGPPQHF. The CDR3 region has the DNA TGTGCCAGCAGCTCAGGAGACGGACAGGGCCCTCCCCAGCATTTT.